This TCR beta chain is drawn from a study of OX40 agonist ivuxolimab in advanced cancers. The table came from immunoSEQ multiplex PCR; TCRdb's copy has only in-frame clones and leaves some out. Among 20,000 to 25,000 clones listed, 80% to 90% were seen once. Germline CDR1 reads SGHNT; CDR2 reads YENEEA. The CDR3 spans 14 residues. With 3 bases removed from V and 3 bases from J, the gap between germline ends came to 10 bases. V is TRBV11-3 and J is TRBJ2-3; D may be TRBD1 (6 bases). The origin of this receptor is an adult with an advanced solid tumor such as melanoma, head and neck, liver or kidney cancer. Sequenced here: CD4+ or CD8+ T cells sorted from blood, sampled in a trial of the OX40 agonist ivuxolimab. This chain's CDR3 is CASSLHRGTDTQYF. CDR3 DNA: TGTGCCAGCAGCTTGCATAGGGGGACAGATACGCAGTATTTT.